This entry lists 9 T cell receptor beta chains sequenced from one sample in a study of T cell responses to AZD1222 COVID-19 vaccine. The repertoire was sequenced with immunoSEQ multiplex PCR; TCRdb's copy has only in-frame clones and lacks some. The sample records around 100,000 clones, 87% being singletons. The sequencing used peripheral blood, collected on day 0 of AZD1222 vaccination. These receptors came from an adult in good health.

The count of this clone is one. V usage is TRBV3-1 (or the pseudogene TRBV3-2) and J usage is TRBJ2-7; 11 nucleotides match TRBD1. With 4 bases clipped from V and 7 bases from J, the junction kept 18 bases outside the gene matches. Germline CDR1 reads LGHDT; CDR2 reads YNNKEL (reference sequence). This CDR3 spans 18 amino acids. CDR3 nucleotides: TGTGCCAGCAGCCTCGGTAGGGTGGCCGGACAGGGGGCTCGGGAGCAGTACTTC. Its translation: CASSLGRVAGQGAREQYF.

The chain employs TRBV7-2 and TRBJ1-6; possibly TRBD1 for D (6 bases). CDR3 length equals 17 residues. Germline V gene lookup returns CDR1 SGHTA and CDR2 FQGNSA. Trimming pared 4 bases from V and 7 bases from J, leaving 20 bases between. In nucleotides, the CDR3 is TGTGCCAGCAGCTACCGGGCCCAGGGGAGGGTCAATTCACCCCTCCACTTT. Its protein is CASSYRAQGRVNSPLHF.

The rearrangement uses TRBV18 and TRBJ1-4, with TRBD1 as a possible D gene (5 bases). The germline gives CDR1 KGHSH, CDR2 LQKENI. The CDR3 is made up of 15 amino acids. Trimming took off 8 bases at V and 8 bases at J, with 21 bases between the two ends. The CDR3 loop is CASASTGTQNEKLFF. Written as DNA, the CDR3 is TGTGCCAGCGCGAGTACCGGGACGCAGAACGAAAAACTGTTTTTT.

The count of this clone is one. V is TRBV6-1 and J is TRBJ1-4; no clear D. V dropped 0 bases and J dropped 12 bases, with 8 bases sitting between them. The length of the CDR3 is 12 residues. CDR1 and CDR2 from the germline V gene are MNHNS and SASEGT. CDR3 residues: CASSEAFGELFF. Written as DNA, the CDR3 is TGTGCCAGCAGTGAAGCGTTTGGGGAACTGTTTTTT.

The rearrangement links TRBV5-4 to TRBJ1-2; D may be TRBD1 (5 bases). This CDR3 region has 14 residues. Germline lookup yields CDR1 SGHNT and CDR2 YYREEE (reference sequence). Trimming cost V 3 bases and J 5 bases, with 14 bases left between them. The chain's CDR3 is CASSWGGETYGYTF. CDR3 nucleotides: TGTGCCAGCAGCTGGGGGGGGGAGACATATGGCTACACCTTC.

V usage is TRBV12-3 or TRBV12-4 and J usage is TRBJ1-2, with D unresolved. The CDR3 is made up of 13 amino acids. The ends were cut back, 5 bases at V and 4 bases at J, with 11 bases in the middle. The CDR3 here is CASSRTDSYGYTF. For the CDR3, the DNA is TGTGCCAGCAGTCGCACAGATTCCTATGGCTACACCTTC.

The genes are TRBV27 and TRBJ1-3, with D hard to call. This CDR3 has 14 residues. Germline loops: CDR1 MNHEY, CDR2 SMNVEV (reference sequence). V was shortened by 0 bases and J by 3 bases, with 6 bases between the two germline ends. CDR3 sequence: CASSLSRIGNTIYF. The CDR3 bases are TGTGCCAGCAGTTTATCTCGAATTGGAAACACCATATATTTT.

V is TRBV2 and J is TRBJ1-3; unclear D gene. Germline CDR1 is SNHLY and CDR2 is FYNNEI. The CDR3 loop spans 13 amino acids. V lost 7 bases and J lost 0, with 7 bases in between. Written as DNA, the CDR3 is TGTGCCAGCAAACAAAGCTCTGGAAACACCATATATTTT. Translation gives CASKQSSGNTIYF.

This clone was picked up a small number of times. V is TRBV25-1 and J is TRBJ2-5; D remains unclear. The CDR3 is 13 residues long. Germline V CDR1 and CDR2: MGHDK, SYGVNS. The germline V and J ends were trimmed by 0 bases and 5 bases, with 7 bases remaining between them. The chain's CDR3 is CASSEYRGETQYF. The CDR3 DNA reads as TGTGCCAGCAGTGAATACCGTGGGGAGACCCAGTACTTC.